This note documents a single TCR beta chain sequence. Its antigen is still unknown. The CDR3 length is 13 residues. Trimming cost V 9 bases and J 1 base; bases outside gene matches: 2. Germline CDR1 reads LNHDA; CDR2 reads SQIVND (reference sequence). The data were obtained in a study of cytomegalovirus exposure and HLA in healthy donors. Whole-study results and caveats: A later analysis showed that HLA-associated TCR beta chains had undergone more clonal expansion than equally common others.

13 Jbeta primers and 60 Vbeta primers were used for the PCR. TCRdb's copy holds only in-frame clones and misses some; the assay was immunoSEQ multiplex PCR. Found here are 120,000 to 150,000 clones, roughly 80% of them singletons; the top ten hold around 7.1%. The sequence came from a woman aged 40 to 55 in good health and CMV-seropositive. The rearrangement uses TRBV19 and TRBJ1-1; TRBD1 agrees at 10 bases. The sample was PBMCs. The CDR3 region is CASGDRGNTEAFF. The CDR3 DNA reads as TGTGCCAGCGGGGACAGGGGGAACACTGAAGCTTTCTTT. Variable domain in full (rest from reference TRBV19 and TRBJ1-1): DGGITQSPKYLFRKEGQNVTLSCEQNLNHDAMYWYRQDPGQGLRLIYYSQIVNDFQKGDIAEGYSVSREKKESFPLTVTSAQKNPTAFYLCASGDRGNTEAFFGQGTRLTVV.